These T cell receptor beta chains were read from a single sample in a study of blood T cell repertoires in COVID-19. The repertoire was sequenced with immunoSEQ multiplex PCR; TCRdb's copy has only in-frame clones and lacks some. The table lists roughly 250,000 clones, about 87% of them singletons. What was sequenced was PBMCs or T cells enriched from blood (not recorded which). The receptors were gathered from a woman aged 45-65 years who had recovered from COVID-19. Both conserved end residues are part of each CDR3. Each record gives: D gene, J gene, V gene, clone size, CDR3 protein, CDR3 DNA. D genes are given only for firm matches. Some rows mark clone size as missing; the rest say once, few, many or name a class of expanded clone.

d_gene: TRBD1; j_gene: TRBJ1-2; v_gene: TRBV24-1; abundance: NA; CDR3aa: CATSDPGQGNYGYTF; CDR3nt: TGTGCCACCAGTGACCCCGGACAGGGTAACTATGGCTACACCTTC
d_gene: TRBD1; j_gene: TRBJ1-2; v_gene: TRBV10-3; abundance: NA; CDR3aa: CAISEQTGERDYGYTF; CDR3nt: TGTGCCATCAGTGAGCAGACAGGGGAGAGGGACTATGGCTACACCTTC
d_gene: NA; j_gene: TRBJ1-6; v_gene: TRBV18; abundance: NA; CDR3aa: CASSSTAVDNSPLHF; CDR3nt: TGTGCCAGCTCATCTACAGCGGTAGATAATTCACCCCTCCACTTT
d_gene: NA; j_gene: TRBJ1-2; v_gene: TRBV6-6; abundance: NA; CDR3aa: CASSYGLDIYGYTF; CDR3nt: TGTGCCAGCAGTTACGGACTCGACATCTATGGCTACACCTTC
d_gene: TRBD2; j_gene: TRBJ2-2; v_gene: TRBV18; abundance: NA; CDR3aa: CASSRAGRADTGELFF; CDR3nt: TGTGCCAGCTCACGGGCCGGGAGGGCCGACACCGGGGAGCTGTTTTTT
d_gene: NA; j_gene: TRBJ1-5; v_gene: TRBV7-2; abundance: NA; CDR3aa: CASSLAVNQPQHF; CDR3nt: TGTGCCAGCAGCTTGGCAGTAAATCAGCCCCAGCATTTT
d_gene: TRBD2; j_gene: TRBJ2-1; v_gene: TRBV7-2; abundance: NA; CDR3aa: CASSIRGGARSYNEQFF; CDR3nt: TGTGCCAGCAGCATCCGGGGGGGGGCTCGCTCCTACAATGAGCAGTTCTTC
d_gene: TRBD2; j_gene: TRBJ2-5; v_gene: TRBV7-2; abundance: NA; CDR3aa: CASSSNTHLAGEEETQYF; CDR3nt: TGTGCCAGCAGCTCGAATACCCACCTAGCGGGAGAAGAAGAGACCCAGTACTTC
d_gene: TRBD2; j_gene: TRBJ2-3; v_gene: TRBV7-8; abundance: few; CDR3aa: CASSSSGRADTQYF; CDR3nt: TGTGCCAGCAGCTCGAGCGGGAGGGCGGATACGCAGTATTTT
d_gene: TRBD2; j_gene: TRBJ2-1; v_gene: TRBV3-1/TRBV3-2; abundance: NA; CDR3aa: CASSQAGLPSGRPPYNEQFF; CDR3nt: TGTGCCAGCAGCCAAGCGGGGTTACCTTCCGGGAGGCCCCCCTACAATGAGCAGTTCTTC
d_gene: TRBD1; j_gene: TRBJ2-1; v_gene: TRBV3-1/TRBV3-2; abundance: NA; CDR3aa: CASSHWTGALSSYNEQFF; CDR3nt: TGTGCCAGCAGCCATTGGACAGGGGCCTTAAGCTCCTACAATGAGCAGTTCTTC
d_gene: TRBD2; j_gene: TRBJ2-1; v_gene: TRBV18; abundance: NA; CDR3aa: CASSPPLAGAPWQFF; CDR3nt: TGTGCCAGCTCACCACCGCTGGCGGGAGCCCCGTGGCAGTTCTTC
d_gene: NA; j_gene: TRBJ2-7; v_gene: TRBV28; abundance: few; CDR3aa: CASAAGTYEQYF; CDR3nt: TGTGCCAGCGCGGCCGGAACCTACGAGCAGTACTTC
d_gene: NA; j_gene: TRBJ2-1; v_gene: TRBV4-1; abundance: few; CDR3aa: CASSHRLVADHSYNEQFF; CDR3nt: TGCGCCAGCAGCCATCGACTCGTAGCGGATCACTCCTACAATGAGCAGTTCTTC
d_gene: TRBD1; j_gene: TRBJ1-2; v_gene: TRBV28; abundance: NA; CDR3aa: CASMGHDRVVVSDGYTF; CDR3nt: TGTGCCAGCATGGGACATGACAGGGTAGTGGTTTCGGATGGCTACACCTTC
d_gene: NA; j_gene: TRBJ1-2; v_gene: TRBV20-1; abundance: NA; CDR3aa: CSASEVLYGYTF; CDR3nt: TGCAGTGCTAGTGAGGTACTTTATGGCTACACCTTC
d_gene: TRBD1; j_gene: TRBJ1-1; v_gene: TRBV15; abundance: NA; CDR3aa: CATSRVYRGPLNTEAFF; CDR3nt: TGTGCCACCAGCAGAGTCTACAGGGGGCCCTTGAACACTGAAGCTTTCTTT
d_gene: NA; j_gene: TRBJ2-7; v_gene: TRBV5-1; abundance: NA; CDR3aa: CASSLAGGASEQYF; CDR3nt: TGCGCCAGCAGCTTGGCCGGCGGTGCTAGCGAGCAGTACTTC
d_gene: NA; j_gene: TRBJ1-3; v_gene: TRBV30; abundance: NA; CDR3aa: CAWSVAGFGNTIYF; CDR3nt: TGTGCCTGGAGTGTAGCGGGATTCGGAAACACCATATATTTT
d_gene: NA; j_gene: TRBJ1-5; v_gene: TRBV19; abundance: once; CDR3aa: CASSLIRDNQPQHF; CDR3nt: TGTGCCAGTAGTTTGATCAGGGACAATCAGCCCCAGCATTTT
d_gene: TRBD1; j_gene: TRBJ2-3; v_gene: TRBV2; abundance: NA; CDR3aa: CASSEGQVTDTQYF; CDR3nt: TGTGCCAGCAGTGAGGGACAGGTCACAGATACGCAGTATTTT
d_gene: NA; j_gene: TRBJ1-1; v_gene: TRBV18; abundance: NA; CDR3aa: CASSQDHGQMNTEAFF; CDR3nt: TGTGCCAGCTCACAAGACCACGGACAGATGAACACTGAAGCTTTCTTT
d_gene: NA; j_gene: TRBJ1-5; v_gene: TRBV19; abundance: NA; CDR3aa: CASSSEGRWSNQPQHF; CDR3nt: TGTGCCAGTAGTTCCGAGGGGAGGTGGTCGAATCAGCCCCAGCATTTT
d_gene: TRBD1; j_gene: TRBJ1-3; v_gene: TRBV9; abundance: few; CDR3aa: CASSPRLRQGLGNTIYF; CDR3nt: TGTGCCAGCAGCCCCCGACTAAGACAGGGTCTTGGAAACACCATATATTTT
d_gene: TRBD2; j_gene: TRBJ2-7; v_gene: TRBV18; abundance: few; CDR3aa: CASSPDVGAGVRYEQYF; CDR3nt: TGTGCCAGCTCTCCGGACGTAGGGGCGGGAGTCCGCTACGAGCAGTACTTC
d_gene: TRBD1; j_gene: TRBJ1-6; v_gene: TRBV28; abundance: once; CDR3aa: CASSLRTGGFSPLHF; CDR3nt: TGTGCCAGCAGTTTAAGAACAGGGGGGTTCTCACCCCTCCACTTT
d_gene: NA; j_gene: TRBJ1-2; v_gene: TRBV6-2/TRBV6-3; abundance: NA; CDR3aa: CASSYFAAAGYTF; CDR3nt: TGTGCCAGCAGTTACTTTGCGGCGGCTGGCTACACCTTC
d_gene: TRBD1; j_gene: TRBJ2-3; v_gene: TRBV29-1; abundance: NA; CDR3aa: CSATGTDDTQYF; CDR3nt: TGCAGCGCTACTGGGACAGACGATACGCAGTATTTT